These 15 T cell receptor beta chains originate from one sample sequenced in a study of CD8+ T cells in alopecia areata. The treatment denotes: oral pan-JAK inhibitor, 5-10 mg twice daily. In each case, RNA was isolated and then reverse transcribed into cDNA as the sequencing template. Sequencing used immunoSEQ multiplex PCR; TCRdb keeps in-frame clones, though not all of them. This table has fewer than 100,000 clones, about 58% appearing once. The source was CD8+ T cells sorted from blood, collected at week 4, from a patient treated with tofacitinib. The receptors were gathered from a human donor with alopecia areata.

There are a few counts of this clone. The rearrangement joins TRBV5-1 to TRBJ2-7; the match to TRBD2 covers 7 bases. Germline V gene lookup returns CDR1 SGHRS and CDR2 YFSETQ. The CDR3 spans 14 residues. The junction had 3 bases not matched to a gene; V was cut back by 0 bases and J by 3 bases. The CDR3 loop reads CASSLGGSFYEQYF. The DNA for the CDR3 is TGCGCCAGCAGCTTGGGCGGGAGCTTCTACGAGCAGTACTTC.

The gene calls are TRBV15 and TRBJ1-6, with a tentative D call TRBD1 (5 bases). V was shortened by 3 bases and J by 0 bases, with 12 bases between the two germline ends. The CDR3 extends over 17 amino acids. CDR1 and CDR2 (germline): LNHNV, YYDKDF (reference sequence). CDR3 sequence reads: CATSRDIQSSYNSPLHF. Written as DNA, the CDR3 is TGTGCCACCAGCAGGGACATACAGAGCTCCTATAATTCACCCCTCCACTTT.

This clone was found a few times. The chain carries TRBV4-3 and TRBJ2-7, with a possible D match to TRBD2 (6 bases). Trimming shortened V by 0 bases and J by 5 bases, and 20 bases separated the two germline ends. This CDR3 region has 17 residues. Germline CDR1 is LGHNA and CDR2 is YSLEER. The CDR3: CASSQDPPSGFSHEQYF. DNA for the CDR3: TGCGCCAGCAGCCAAGATCCCCCCAGCGGGTTCTCTCACGAGCAGTACTTC.

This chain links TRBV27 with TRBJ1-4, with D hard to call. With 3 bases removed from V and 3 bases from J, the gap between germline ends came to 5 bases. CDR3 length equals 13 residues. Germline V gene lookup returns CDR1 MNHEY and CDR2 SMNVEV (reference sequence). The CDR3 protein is CASSLAANEKLFF. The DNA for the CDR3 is TGTGCCAGCAGTTTGGCCGCTAATGAAAAACTGTTTTTT.

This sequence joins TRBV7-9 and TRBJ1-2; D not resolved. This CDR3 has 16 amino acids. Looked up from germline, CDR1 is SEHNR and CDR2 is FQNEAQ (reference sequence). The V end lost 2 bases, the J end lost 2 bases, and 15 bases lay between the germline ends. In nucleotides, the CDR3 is TGTGCCAGCAGCTTACCCCCCATCCACAAAAACTATGGCTACACCTTC. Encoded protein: CASSLPPIHKNYGYTF.

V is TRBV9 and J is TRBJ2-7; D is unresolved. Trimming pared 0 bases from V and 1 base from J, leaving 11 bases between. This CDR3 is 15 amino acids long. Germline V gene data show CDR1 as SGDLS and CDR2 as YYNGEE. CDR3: CASSVEGAMSYEQYF. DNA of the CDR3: TGTGCCAGCAGCGTAGAGGGCGCGATGTCCTACGAGCAGTACTTC.

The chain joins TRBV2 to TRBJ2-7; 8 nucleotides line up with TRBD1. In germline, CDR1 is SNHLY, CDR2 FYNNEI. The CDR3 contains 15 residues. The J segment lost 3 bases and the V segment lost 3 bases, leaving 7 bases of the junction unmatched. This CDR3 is CASSDITGGDYEQYF. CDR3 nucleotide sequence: TGTGCCAGCAGTGATATAACAGGGGGAGACTACGAGCAGTACTTC.

CDR3 amino acids: CAWSVPGQETQYF. DNA for the CDR3: TGTGCCTGGAGTGTACCCGGGCAAGAGACCCAGTACTTC. V is TRBV30 and J is TRBJ2-5; no clear D gene. Germline V lookup: CDR1 GTSNPN, CDR2 SVGIG (reference sequence). The CDR3 covers 13 residues. Trimming pared 0 bases from V and 2 bases from J, leaving 7 bases between.

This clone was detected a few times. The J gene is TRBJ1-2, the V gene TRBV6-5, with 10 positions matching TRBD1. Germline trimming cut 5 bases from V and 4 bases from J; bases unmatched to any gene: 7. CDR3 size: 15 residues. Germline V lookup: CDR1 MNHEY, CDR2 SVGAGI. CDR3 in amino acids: CASSTGQGTSYGYTF. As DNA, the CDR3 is TGTGCCAGCAGTACGGGACAGGGGACCTCCTATGGCTACACCTTC.

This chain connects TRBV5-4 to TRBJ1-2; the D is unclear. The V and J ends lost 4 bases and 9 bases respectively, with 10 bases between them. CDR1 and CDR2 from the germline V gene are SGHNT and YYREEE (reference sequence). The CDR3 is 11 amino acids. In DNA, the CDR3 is TGTGCCAGCAGCGCCTCTGAGAGCTACACCTTC. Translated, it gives CASSASESYTF.

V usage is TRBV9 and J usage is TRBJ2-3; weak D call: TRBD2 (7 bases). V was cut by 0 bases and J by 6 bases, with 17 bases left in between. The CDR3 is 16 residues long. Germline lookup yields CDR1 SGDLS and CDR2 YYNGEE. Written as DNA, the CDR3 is TGTGCCAGCAGCGTAGTCGGCGGGGGCCCTAGTGATACGCAGTATTTT. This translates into CASSVVGGGPSDTQYF. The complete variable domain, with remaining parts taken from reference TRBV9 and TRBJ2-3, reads DSGVTQTPKHLITATGQRVTLRCSPRSGDLSVYWYQQSLDQGLQFLIQYYNGEERAKGNILERFSAQQFPDLHSELNLSSLELGDSALYFCASSVVGGGPSDTQYFGPGTRLTVL.

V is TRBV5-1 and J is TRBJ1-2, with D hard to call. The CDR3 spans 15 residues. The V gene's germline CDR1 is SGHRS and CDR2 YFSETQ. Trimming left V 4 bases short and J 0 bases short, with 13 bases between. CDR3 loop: CASSGRLGTNYGYTF. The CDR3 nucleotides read TGCGCCAGCAGCGGGCGCCTTGGTACTAACTATGGCTACACCTTC.

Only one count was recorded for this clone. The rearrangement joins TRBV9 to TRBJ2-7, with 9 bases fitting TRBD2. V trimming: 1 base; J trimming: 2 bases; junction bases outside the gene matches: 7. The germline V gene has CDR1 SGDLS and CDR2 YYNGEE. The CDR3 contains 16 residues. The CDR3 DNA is TGTGCCAGCAGCGTAATGGCGGCTAGCGGGGCCTACGAGCAGTACTTC. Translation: CASSVMAASGAYEQYF.

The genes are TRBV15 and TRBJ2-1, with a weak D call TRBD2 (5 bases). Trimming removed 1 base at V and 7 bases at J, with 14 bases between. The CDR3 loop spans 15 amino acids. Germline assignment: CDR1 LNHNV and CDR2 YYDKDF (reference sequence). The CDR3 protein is CATSRVGRPGNEQFF. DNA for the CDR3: TGTGCCACCAGCAGAGTCGGTAGGCCGGGGAATGAGCAGTTCTTC.

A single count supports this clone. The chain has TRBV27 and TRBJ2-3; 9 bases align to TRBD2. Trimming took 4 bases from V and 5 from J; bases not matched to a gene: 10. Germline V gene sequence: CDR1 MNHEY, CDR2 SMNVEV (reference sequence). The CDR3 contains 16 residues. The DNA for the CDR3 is TGTGCCAGCAGTTCCCTCGTGGGACTAGCTGGAGATACGCAGTATTTT. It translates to CASSSLVGLAGDTQYF.